The 20 T cell receptor beta chains presented below share a single source sample, sequenced in a study of T cell responses to AZD1222 COVID-19 vaccine. Sequencing was performed with immunoSEQ multiplex PCR; in TCRdb, only in-frame clones are kept and a portion is missing. The table records 100,000 or so clones, roughly 84% of them present only once. The sample in question was peripheral blood, obtained on day 0 of AZD1222 vaccination. These receptors were taken from an adult in good health.

This chain connects TRBV7-3 to TRBJ2-3, with D possibly called TRBD1 or TRBD2 (5 bases each). This CDR3 has 14 residues. CDR1 and CDR2 from the germline V gene are SGHTA and FQGTGA. The V and J ends lost 5 bases and 7 bases respectively, with 16 bases between them. CDR3 coding DNA: TGTGCCAGCAGCCTCAGAGGGGCGGGTCATACGCAGTATTTT. This sequence encodes CASSLRGAGHTQYF.

The rearrangement joins TRBV19 to TRBJ1-3, with a tentative D call TRBD1 (5 bases). Germline V gene sequence: CDR1 LNHDA, CDR2 SQIVND (reference sequence). The CDR3 consists of 14 residues. V was clipped by 3 bases and J by 6 bases, with 12 bases between them. Here the CDR3 DNA reads TGTGCCAGTAGTATCGCGGGGCGCGAAAACACCATATATTTT. Amino acid sequence: CASSIAGRENTIYF.

This chain joins TRBV19 and TRBJ1-5; D gene ambiguous. V was clipped by 5 bases and J by 6 bases, with 14 bases between them. The CDR3 has 14 residues. Germline V gene data show CDR1 as LNHDA and CDR2 as SQIVND (reference sequence). The CDR3 spells CASSAPAGRQPQHF. CDR3 in DNA: TGTGCCAGTAGTGCGCCAGCCGGACGTCAGCCCCAGCATTTT.

The chain joins TRBV7-2 to TRBJ2-5, with unresolved D. V lost 1 base to trimming and J lost 5 bases, with 8 bases between them. CDR3 length: 13 residues. CDR1 is SGHTA and CDR2 is FQGNSA in the germline V gene. CDR3 amino acids: CASSLDFRETQYF. CDR3 sequence (DNA): TGTGCCAGCAGCTTAGACTTCCGGGAGACCCAGTACTTC.

The V call is TRBV7-2, the J call TRBJ2-7; 12 bases are a match to TRBD2. In germline, CDR1 is SGHTA, CDR2 FQGNSA. This CDR3 spans 15 amino acids. V trimming: 4 bases; J trimming: 2 bases; junction bases outside the gene matches: 3. CDR3 DNA sequence: TGTGCCAGCAGCTCGTCTAGCGGGGGGGCCTACGAGCAGTACTTC. Amino acids: CASSSSSGGAYEQYF.

The chain couples TRBV5-1 to TRBJ1-2; tentatively, D is TRBD1 (5 bases). V was clipped by 2 bases and J by 8 bases, with 22 bases between them. The CDR3 is made up of 16 amino acids. Germline CDR1 and CDR2: SGHRS and YFSETQ. The CDR3 DNA follows: TGCGCCAGCAGCTTCTCCCAAAGGGGCCCGGGGGACGGCTACACCTTC. Translated: CASSFSQRGPGDGYTF.

V and J are TRBV4-2 and TRBJ1-2; D unresolved. Trimming removed 0 bases at V and 4 bases at J, with 18 bases between. Germline lookup yields CDR1 LGHNA and CDR2 YNFKEQ. The CDR3 is made up of 17 amino acids. CDR3 DNA: TGTGCCAGCAGCCAAGATGTCGCAGGATCCCTTATCTATGGCTACACCTTC. Its protein product is CASSQDVAGSLIYGYTF.

This clone showed up just a few times. V gene TRBV5-4 combines with J gene TRBJ1-3; D unresolved. Germline V gene data show CDR1 as SGHNT and CDR2 as YYREEE (reference sequence). This CDR3 comprises 14 residues. Deletions cut 0 bases from V and 3 bases from J, with 7 bases between. This CDR3 is CASSLAGFGNTIYF. CDR3 DNA sequence: TGTGCCAGCAGCTTGGCGGGGTTTGGAAACACCATATATTTT.

The CDR3 loop reads CASSRPGQGSEQYF. Here the CDR3 DNA reads TGTGCCAGCAGCCGCCCGGGACAGGGATCCGAGCAGTACTTC. J is TRBJ2-7 and V is TRBV6-5, with 9 positions matching TRBD1. The V segment lost 6 bases and the J segment 6 bases; nucleotides outside the gene matches: 9. There are 14 residues in the CDR3. Per the germline V gene, CDR1 is MNHEY and CDR2 is SVGAGI.

This sequence joins TRBV3-1 (or the pseudogene TRBV3-2) and TRBJ1-1; D is possibly TRBD1 (5 bases). Trimming took off 0 bases at V and 4 bases at J, with 9 bases between the two ends. The CDR3 is 14 amino acids. Germline values: CDR1 LGHDT, CDR2 YNNKEL (reference sequence). In DNA, the CDR3 is TGTGCCAGCAGCCAAGACGGGGGGTCCACTGAAGCTTTCTTT. It encodes CASSQDGGSTEAFF.

The chain combines TRBV12-3 or TRBV12-4 with TRBJ1-5; no reliable D call. CDR3 length equals 12 residues. Trimming removed 2 bases from V and 6 bases from J, with 5 bases in between. The CDR3 protein is CASSLMGQPQHF. The CDR3 bases are TGTGCCAGCAGTTTAATGGGTCAGCCCCAGCATTTT.

The CDR3 sequence is CASSLLGGGEQFF. For the CDR3, the DNA is TGTGCCAGCAGTTTATTAGGGGGTGGTGAGCAGTTCTTC. The J gene is TRBJ2-1, the V gene TRBV12-3 or TRBV12-4; D is perhaps TRBD1 (6 bases). V lost 2 bases to trimming and J lost 9 bases, with 11 bases between them. The CDR3 is 13 amino acids.

The chain has TRBV10-1 and TRBJ1-3; D is ambiguous. The length of the CDR3 is 14 residues. V was pared by 3 bases and J by 4 bases, with 10 bases between. The germline V gene encodes CDR1 WNHNN and CDR2 SYGVQD (reference sequence). CDR3 bases: TGCGCCAGCAGTGACCGGGCCAGAGGAAACACCATATATTTT. Protein product: CASSDRARGNTIYF.

The rearrangement uses TRBV14 and TRBJ2-2, with 12 positions matching TRBD2. Looked up from germline, CDR1 is SGHDN and CDR2 is FVKESK. J lost 1 base, V lost 0 bases, and 6 bases had no gene match. This CDR3 comprises 19 residues. The CDR3 is CASSQDLGTSGLNTGELFF. DNA of the CDR3: TGTGCCAGCAGCCAAGATCTAGGGACTAGCGGGCTGAACACCGGGGAGCTGTTTTTT.

The chain has TRBV6-6 and TRBJ1-1; possibly TRBD1 for D (5 bases). The CDR3 runs to 14 residues. Per the germline V gene, CDR1 is MNHNY and CDR2 is SVGAGI (reference sequence). V dropped 4 bases and J dropped 3 bases, with 12 bases sitting between them. The CDR3 protein is CASSSRGGDTEAFF. In DNA form, the CDR3 reads TGTGCCAGCAGTTCGAGGGGAGGGGACACTGAAGCTTTCTTT.

The chain links TRBV30 to TRBJ2-7; possibly TRBD1 or TRBD2 for D (6 bases each). The CDR3 has 14 residues. V was cut by 1 base and J by 6 bases, with 16 bases left in between. Germline V gene lookup returns CDR1 GTSNPN and CDR2 SVGIG (reference sequence). The CDR3: CAWSGGRGRREQYF. Written as DNA, the CDR3 is TGTGCCTGGAGTGGAGGCCGGGGGCGTCGCGAGCAGTACTTC. The complete variable domain, with remaining parts taken from reference TRBV30 and TRBJ2-7, reads SQTIHQWPATLVQPVGSPLSLECTVEGTSNPNLYWYRQAAGRGLQLLFYSVGIGQISSEVPQNLSASRPQDRQFILSSKKLLLSDSGFYLCAWSGGRGRREQYFGPGTRLTVT.

V and J are TRBV30 and TRBJ1-1, with a weak D call TRBD1 (6 bases). V shed 4 bases and J shed 1 base, with 10 bases lying between them. Germline assignment: CDR1 GTSNPN and CDR2 SVGIG (reference sequence). The CDR3 has 13 amino acids. CDR3 sequence reads: CAWTGTPNTEAFF. DNA for the CDR3: TGTGCCTGGACCGGGACACCGAACACTGAAGCTTTCTTT.

The rearrangement uses TRBV28 and TRBJ1-2; possibly TRBD1 for D (6 bases). Germline V CDR1 and CDR2: MDHEN, SYDVKM. CDR3 length: 15 residues. The ends were cut back, 2 bases at V and 2 bases at J, with 12 bases in the middle. The CDR3 reads CASSLRPRGNYGYTF. CDR3 DNA sequence: TGTGCCAGCAGTTTAAGGCCCAGGGGCAACTATGGCTACACCTTC.

The rearrangement uses TRBV3-1 (or the pseudogene TRBV3-2) and TRBJ1-6; D might be TRBD1 (5 bases). This CDR3 is built from 14 residues. The germline V and J ends were trimmed by 0 bases and 11 bases, with 11 bases remaining between them. Germline CDR1 and CDR2: LGHDT and YNNKEL (reference sequence). CDR3 coding DNA: TGTGCCAGCAGCCAAGACAGGGTTGGGACACCCCTCCACTTT. This encodes CASSQDRVGTPLHF.

The V call is TRBV19, the J call TRBJ2-5; D ambiguous. With 8 bases removed from V and 2 bases from J, the gap between germline ends came to 9 bases. The CDR3 runs 12 residues. Germline V gene lookup returns CDR1 LNHDA and CDR2 SQIVND (reference sequence). The CDR3 coding sequence is TGTGCCAGTGGCCGGGCTCAAGAGACCCAGTACTTC. Translating it yields CASGRAQETQYF.